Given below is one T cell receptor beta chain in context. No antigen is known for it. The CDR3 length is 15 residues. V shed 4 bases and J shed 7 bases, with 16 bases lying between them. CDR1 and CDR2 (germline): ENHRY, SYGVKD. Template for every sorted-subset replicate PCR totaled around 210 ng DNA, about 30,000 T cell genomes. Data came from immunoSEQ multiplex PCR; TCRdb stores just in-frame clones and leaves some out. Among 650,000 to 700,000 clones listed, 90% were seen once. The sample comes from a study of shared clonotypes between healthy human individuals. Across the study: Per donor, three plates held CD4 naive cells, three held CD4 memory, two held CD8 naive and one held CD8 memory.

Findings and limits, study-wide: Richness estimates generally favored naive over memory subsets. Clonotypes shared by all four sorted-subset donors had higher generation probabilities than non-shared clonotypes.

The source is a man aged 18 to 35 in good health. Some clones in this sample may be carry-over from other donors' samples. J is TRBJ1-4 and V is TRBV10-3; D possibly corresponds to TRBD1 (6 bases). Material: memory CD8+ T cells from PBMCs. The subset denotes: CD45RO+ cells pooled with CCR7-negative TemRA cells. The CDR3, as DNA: TGTGCCATCAGTGGTACCAGGGGCGGTGGTGAAAAACTGTTTTTT. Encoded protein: CAISGTRGGGEKLFF.